This TCR beta chain emerged from a study of response to subunit inactivated influenza vaccine. The CDR3 is made up of 17 amino acids. Germline V gene data show CDR1 as MDHEN and CDR2 as SYDVKM. Trimming pared 7 bases from V and 0 bases from J, leaving 18 bases between. TCRdb reprocessed the RT-PCR reads with MiXCR, giving one entry per CDR3 protein. This table has over 150,000 distinct CDR3 sequences, approximately 11% appearing once. This clonotype was counted between two and nine times. Sequences were derived from CD8+ T cells sorted from PBMCs, sampled about 24 months after vaccination. The clonotype originates from a man aged 50-75 years who received an inactivated influenza vaccine. This chain uses TRBV28 with TRBJ2-2; possible D gene TRBD1, 6 bases. In nucleotides, the CDR3 is TGTGCCAGCACTCTACACCAGGGGCCTTCGAACACCGGGGAGCTGTTTTTT. Its translation is CASTLHQGPSNTGELFF.